This paragraph covers one T cell receptor (beta chain) sequence. The data stem from a study of blood T cell repertoires in COVID-19. Sequencing used immunoSEQ multiplex PCR; TCRdb keeps in-frame clones, though not all of them. This table holds some 250,000 clones, less than 90% found once. The CDR3 runs 16 residues. The ends lost 1 base at V and 9 bases at J; junction bases unmatched: 8. Germline V gene lookup returns CDR1 MDHEN and CDR2 SYDVKM. This sequence originates from a young man with active or convalescent COVID-19. This chain joins TRBV28 and TRBJ1-5, with 11 bases fitting TRBD1. Source material: peripheral blood. The CDR3 region is CASSLSRTGGRGPQHF. The DNA for the CDR3 is TGTGCCAGCAGTTTATCTCGGACAGGGGGCCGGGGGCCCCAGCATTTT.